This T cell receptor beta chain is drawn from a study of T cell changes during pregnancy in multiple sclerosis. This clone was seen just once. TCRdb keeps only in-frame clones here, not all; method: immunoSEQ multiplex PCR. The data show about 42,000 clones, approximately 81% seen once. This CDR3 contains 15 residues. V dropped 5 bases and J dropped 0 bases, with 11 bases sitting between them. The V gene's germline CDR1 is SGHTA and CDR2 FQGNSA. This receptor was obtained from a female donor with multiple sclerosis, enrolled in a pregnancy study. The material was CD4+ T cells from peripheral blood mononuclear cells, obtained before pregnancy. This chain connects TRBV7-2 to TRBJ1-5; D call uncertain. The CDR3 sequence is CASSPLGGSNQPQHF. For the CDR3, the DNA is TGTGCCAGCAGCCCCCTAGGCGGTAGCAATCAGCCCCAGCATTTT.